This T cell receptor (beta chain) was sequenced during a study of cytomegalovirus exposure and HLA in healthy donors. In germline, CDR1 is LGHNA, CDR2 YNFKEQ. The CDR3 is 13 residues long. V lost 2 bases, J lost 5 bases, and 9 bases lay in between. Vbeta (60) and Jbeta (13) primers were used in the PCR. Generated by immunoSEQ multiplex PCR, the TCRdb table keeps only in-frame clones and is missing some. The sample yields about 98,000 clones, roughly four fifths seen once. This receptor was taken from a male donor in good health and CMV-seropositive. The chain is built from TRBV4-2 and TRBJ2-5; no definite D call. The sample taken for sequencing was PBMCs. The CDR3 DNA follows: TGTGCCAGCAGCCAAACGAGACTTGAGACCCAGTACTTC. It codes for CASSQTRLETQYF.